The clone carrying this TCR beta chain came up once. After extraction with the RNeasy kit, roughly 0.45 to 1 ug of the RNA was reverse transcribed using random hexamers. TCRdb analysed the immunoSEQ multiplex PCR reads with MiXCR anew, one entry per CDR3 protein. The table has more than 150,000 distinct CDR3 sequences, roughly nine tenths seen once; the top ten hold around 0.079%. Trimming took off 0 bases at V and 8 bases at J, with 6 bases between the two ends. The CDR3 is made up of 12 amino acids. Germline V gives CDR1 SGHRS, CDR2 YFSETQ. This specimen comes from a study of CD8 T cells in Susac syndrome. TCR beta sequencing covered blood CD8+ and CD4+ T cells. The study used healthy donors as controls matched for age and sex. Negative isolation yielded CD8+ and CD4+ T cells; FACS enriched TEMRA cells.

The TCR comes from a human donor in good health. The rearrangement uses TRBV5-1 and TRBJ2-1; D remains unclear. Source material: CD4+ T cells from PBMCs. This chain's CDR3 is CASSLEGHEQFF. CDR3 in DNA: TGCGCCAGCAGCTTGGAAGGGCATGAGCAGTTCTTC.